These T cell receptor beta chains were read from a single sample in a study of blood T cell repertoires in COVID-19. Assay: immunoSEQ multiplex PCR; the TCRdb copy retains only in-frame clones and omits some. The sample contains around 79,000 clones, around 89% of which appear only once. The source material was peripheral blood. Source of these receptors: a man in his sixties or seventies with active or convalescent COVID-19. Each CDR3 is given with its conserved first and last residue. A D gene is named only where the DNA matches it firmly. Expanded clones get a size class; other rows say once, few or many, or leave the size out.

>-|TRBV5-1|TRBJ2-7|TRBD2
CASSAGVAGGSSYEQYF
TGCGCCAGCAGCGCTGGGGTAGCGGGTGGGAGCTCCTACGAGCAGTACTTC
>once|TRBV7-9|TRBJ1-4|TRBD1
CASSSRGVTNEKLFF
TGTGCCAGCAGTTCCAGGGGGGTAACTAATGAAAAACTGTTTTTT
>few|TRBV7-2|TRBJ1-2|-
CASSLAQTETGYGYTF
TGTGCCAGCAGCTTAGCGCAGACAGAGACGGGCTATGGCTACACCTTC
>-|TRBV28|TRBJ1-1|TRBD1
CASSPGTGDTEAFF
TGTGCCAGCAGTCCAGGGACAGGGGACACTGAAGCTTTCTTT
>-|TRBV2|TRBJ1-1|-
CASSRQGLVSPEAFF
TGTGCCAGCAGTCGGCAGGGGTTGGTTAGTCCTGAAGCTTTCTTT
>-|TRBV10-3|TRBJ1-4|TRBD1
CAISESGTGIGEKLFF
TGTGCCATCAGTGAGTCAGGGACAGGGATTGGTGAAAAACTGTTTTTT
>-|TRBV7-3|TRBJ2-3|-
CASSPGLPDTQYF
TGTGCCAGCAGCCCGGGTCTCCCCGATACGCAGTATTTT
>-|TRBV4-2|TRBJ2-2|TRBD1
CASSQDTAGGNTGELFF
TGTGCCAGCAGCCAAGATACTGCAGGGGGGAACACCGGGGAGCTGTTTTTT
>-|TRBV7-9|TRBJ2-3|-
CASSTGQTDTQYF
TGTGCCAGCAGCACTGGACAGACAGATACGCAGTATTTT
>few|TRBV10-3|TRBJ2-2|TRBD1
CAISGTGKTGELFF
TGTGCCATCAGTGGGACAGGGAAAACCGGGGAGCTGTTTTTT
>-|TRBV3-1/TRBV3-2|TRBJ1-2|TRBD1
CASSPYGTGFTNYGYTF
TGTGCCAGCAGCCCTTACGGGACAGGGTTTACTAACTATGGCTACACCTTC
>-|TRBV6-6|TRBJ2-7|TRBD2
CASSRSGRVYEQYF
TGTGCCAGCAGCCGGAGCGGGAGGGTCTACGAGCAGTACTTC
>-|TRBV19|TRBJ1-1|-
CASASIFMNTEAFF
TGTGCCAGTGCGTCGATTTTTATGAACACTGAAGCTTTCTTT
>-|TRBV30|TRBJ1-2|-
CAWSEGSGYTF
TGTGCCTGGAGTGAAGGGAGTGGCTACACCTTC
>-|TRBV6-5|TRBJ1-2|-
CASVLSWGYTF
TGTGCCAGCGTACTTTCTTGGGGCTACACCTTC
>-|TRBV25-1|TRBJ1-1|-
CATDRPNTEAFF
TGTGCCACGGACAGACCGAACACTGAAGCTTTCTTT
>once|TRBV9|TRBJ2-2|TRBD2
CASSVLAGPTGELFF
TGTGCCAGCAGCGTTCTAGCGGGACCAACCGGGGAGCTGTTTTTT
>-|TRBV28|TRBJ1-2|TRBD1
CASLGTGWLYGYTF
TGTGCCAGCTTGGGGACAGGCTGGCTTTATGGCTACACCTTC
>once|TRBV4-1|TRBJ2-3|-
CASSQGRDPYTDTQYF
TGCGCCAGCAGCCAAGGGCGGGACCCTTACACAGATACGCAGTATTTT
>-|TRBV15|TRBJ1-2|-
CATSRGRDHGYTF
TGTGCCACCAGCAGGGGCAGGGATCATGGCTACACCTTC
>-|TRBV7-8|TRBJ2-7|-
CASSYTADSYEQYF
TGTGCCAGCAGTTATACGGCGGACTCCTACGAGCAGTACTTC